This entry features one T cell receptor (beta chain) sequence. There are 13 residues in the CDR3. From germline, CDR1 is LGHDT and CDR2 YNNKEL (reference sequence). The ends were cut back, 1 base at V and 3 bases at J, with 7 bases in the middle. Libraries were prepared by immunoSEQ multiplex PCR; TCRdb keeps only in-frame clonotypes and omits some of them. The table lists some 290,000 clones, around 78% of them singletons. The source of the sample is a study of blood T cell repertoires in COVID-19. The rearrangement links TRBV3-1 (or the pseudogene TRBV3-2) to TRBJ2-7; D unresolved. The sequence derives from a man aged 55 to 70 who had recovered from COVID-19. The specimen sequenced was peripheral blood. The DNA for the CDR3 is TGTGCCAGCAGCCAAGGCGATGGCTACGAGCAGTACTTC. Translated, it gives CASSQGDGYEQYF.